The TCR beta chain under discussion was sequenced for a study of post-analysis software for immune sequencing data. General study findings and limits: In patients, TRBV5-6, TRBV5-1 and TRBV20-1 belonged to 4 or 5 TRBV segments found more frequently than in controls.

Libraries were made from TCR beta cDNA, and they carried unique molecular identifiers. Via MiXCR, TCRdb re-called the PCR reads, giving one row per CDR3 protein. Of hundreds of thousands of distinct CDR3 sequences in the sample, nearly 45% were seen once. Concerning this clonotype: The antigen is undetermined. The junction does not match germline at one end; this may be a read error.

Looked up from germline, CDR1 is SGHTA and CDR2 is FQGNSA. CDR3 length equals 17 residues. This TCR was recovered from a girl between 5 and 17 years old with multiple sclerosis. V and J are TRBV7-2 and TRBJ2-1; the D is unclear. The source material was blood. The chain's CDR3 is CASGLVGAVSSYNEQFF. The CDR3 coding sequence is TGTGCCAGCGGCTTAGTTGGCGCAGTCAGCTCCTACAATGAGCAGTTCTTC.